The clone carrying this T cell receptor beta chain has at least ten counts. As yet, its antigen is unknown. The record originates from a study of T cells in Graves' hyperthyroidism and ophthalmopathy. Study-wide points: Classification by a 13 V-J model distinguished ophthalmopathy from stable hyperthyroidism.

The study enrolled patients aged 18 to 65 with newly diagnosed hyperthyroidism of under 2 months' duration. Patients showing uncontrolled infection, other autoimmune disease, pregnancy or lactation were ineligible. Trimming removed 0 bases from V and 7 bases from J, with 15 bases in between. The CDR3 consists of 15 residues. The germline CDR1 and CDR2 sequences are MNHEY and SMNVEV (reference sequence). Amplification yielded TCR beta CDR3 regions, with RNA transcripts as the source. TCR CDR3 regions were first amplified by RT-PCR with HTBI primers. One entry per CDR3 protein, called by TCRdb with MiXCR from the multiplex PCR reads. The sample consists of about 280,000 distinct CDR3 sequences, less than 30% of them appearing once.

The J gene is TRBJ1-2, the V gene TRBV27; maybe TRBD1 (6 bases). Sequencing input: blood. This clonotype was obtained from a middle-aged man with Graves' hyperthyroidism that later progressed to Graves' ophthalmopathy. DNA of the CDR3: TGTGCCAGCAGTTTATCCGGGGGCGCCGATCTTGGCTACACCTTC. Protein product: CASSLSGGADLGYTF.